This TCR beta chain came from a study of cytomegalovirus exposure and HLA in healthy donors (dated 2017 in TCRdb). Study-wide context: An earlier analysis of some 550 of the donors reported roughly 270 Gb of sequence data and more than 90 million unique TCR beta sequences from 150 million to 200 million T cells. Roughly five DR-DQ haplotypes were handled as single units for association and clustering because linkage in the cohort was strong. To predict cytomegalovirus infection status, the study brought together high-throughput TCR immunosequencing, statistical association of individual TCRs with disease status, and machine learning. A later genetic analysis used genome-wide SNP genotypes for about 55% of the 666 donors, treating that subset as a discovery cohort. Rather than drawing on any new phenotypic data, the later analysis identified candidate immune exposures from TCR beta sequences and the way those sequences occurred across donors. Every discovery cohort repertoire had been produced on one sequencing platform. An earlier analysis of 587 of the donors used high-throughput TCR beta sequencing to judge whether each TCR beta V gene segment behaved as functional or pseudogenic. Roughly 300 gigabases of sequencing data and 91 million or so unique TCR sequences made up an early release that covered some 640 HLA-typed donors. Across around 400 genotyped donors of the cohort, an average of about 240,000 unique TCR beta nucleotide sequences per donor were sequenced, and approximately 17% of those sequences were non-productive. Of the roughly 400 genotyped donors, 81% fell in the genetic ancestry cluster associated with self-reported Caucasian donors. The study was designed to test whether signatures of past pathogen exposure could be identified by cataloging public T cell receptors. The number of donors typed differed by locus, with about 629-640 for A, B, C, DRB1 and DQB1, roughly 520 for DQA1, 606 for DPA1, and around 460 for DPB1. Donor age, sex, ethnicity and CMV serostatus were compiled alongside the repertoire data. A separate validation cohort of roughly 130 different subjects was used in addition to the 666-subject first cohort. Using immunosequencing, the study profiled T cell repertoires from fewer than 850 subjects and related those repertoires to cytomegalovirus serostatus. To study patterns of TCR occurrence, a later analysis re-analyzed previously published TCR beta repertoires from more than 550 donors and added high-resolution HLA genotyping. HLA typing covered class I and class II loci at four-digit resolution. Broad study findings and their caveats: According to a later analysis, TCR association rates differed among HLA loci, with DRB1 alleles showing the most associated TCRs and HLA-C alleles showing the fewest. According to a later analysis, parvovirus B19, influenza, CMV and Epstein-Barr virus appeared linked to several top co-occurrence clusters. Roughly uniform sequencing depth across donors was assumed in presence/absence analyses, although this assumption may not hold. Broadly in line with IMGT annotations, most TCR beta V segments showed up in productive rearrangements about 87% or about 30% of the time in an earlier analysis of 450 to 750 of the donors. Some IMGT-functional V segments, including TRBV6-2 and TRBV6-3, could not be distinguished by the 87-base-pair reads and were therefore excluded. Compared with equally common non-associated chains, HLA-associated TCR beta chains in a later analysis were more clonally expanded and had lower generation probabilities. Compared with the approximately 700-donor mean, donors in an Asian-associated ancestry cluster had fewer N-insertions in productive TCRs, according to a later genetic analysis. The authors suggested that the approach could potentially be generalized to other disease states and immunological phenotypes. According to a later analysis, most CMV-associated TCR beta chains appeared to be HLA-restricted, and the HLA associations seemed to be driven largely by CMV exposure. The study gave a list of 150 to 200 TCR beta chains associated with cytomegalovirus. Only TCR beta chains were sequenced in this cohort, and the absence of alpha or paired-chain data limited detectable features. Because HLA typing was unavailable for some donors at each locus, only the typed subset was used in association tests. Because counts were too low, seventeen rarely observed V segments, including chromosome 9 orphons, were left out of the earlier analysis of 500 to 750 of the donors. A further reported finding was that TCR beta sequences accurately predicted the HLA-A and HLA-B alleles for most subjects in the first cohort. CMV serostatus was the only immune exposure information available for the cohort. The classifier was reported to diagnose cytomegalovirus status with high specificity and sensitivity in both the original and validation cohorts. Most TCR sequences were observed very rarely across donors, whereas some public TCRs were present in many individuals. A few of the identified cytomegalovirus-associated TCR beta chains were confirmed in vitro to be specific for cytomegalovirus antigens. Correlated functional status among segregating V segments might reflect linkage disequilibrium, but an unknown experimental factor could not be ruled out. A later analysis associated 16,951 TCR beta sequences with specific HLA alleles at a false discovery rate of 0.05. Strong co-occurrence of HLA alleles, especially DR and DQ, made assigning TCR associations to individual alleles difficult. V-gene and J-gene trimming of TCR beta chains was associated with a missense DCLRE1C variant in a later genetic analysis, and the association was replicated in an independent cohort. A cluster of highly shared sequence variants was judged likely to represent a technical artifact of the sequencing pipeline.

About this clone: This clone's antigen is unknown.

Based on the germline V gene (reference sequence), the CDR1 and CDR2 sequences are LNHDA and SQIVND. The CDR3 starts with the cysteine, ends with the phenylalanine, and has 15 residues. Only the CDR3 DNA stays, 45 bases, in frame from base 1. V loses 5 bases of germline sequence and J loses 0 bases, and the interval between the two ends is 14 bases. Receptors were amplified or captured by the immunoSEQ multiplex PCR assay. The multiplex PCR relied on a mix of 60 forward primers for TCR Vbeta segments and 13 reverse primers for TCR Jbeta segments. Amplification of the CDR3 region of rearranged TCR beta genes was performed with a multiplex PCR assay on genomic DNA. Amplified TCR beta libraries were sequenced as 87-base-pair reads on the Illumina HiSeq System. In the source study's methods: A later analysis tallied roughly 76 million unique TCR beta chains across the 666 repertoires, and approximately 12 million of those chains were shared by two or more donors. A nearest-neighbor algorithm error-corrected the raw reads and collapsed the reads into unique sequences, merging closely related sequences to remove PCR and sequencing errors. To assign V, D and J gene segments, CDR3 sequences were aligned to IMGT reference sequences. For a sequence to be retained, a match of at least six nucleotides to both a V gene segment and a J gene segment was required. A rearrangement was called productive if the CDR3 had no stop codons and remained in frame with V and J, and every other rearrangement was called non-productive. CDR3 was defined according to IMGT convention as the region running from the second conserved V-encoded cysteine to the conserved J-encoded phenylalanine. Sequences without an unambiguous match to a single V gene segment were excluded from the earlier analysis of several hundred of the donors. An earlier analysis of a few hundred of the donors classified V segments as functional when productive rearrangements were above 56.7% and as segregating when the standard deviation between donors was above 5%. A statistical classification framework was developed to diagnose cytomegalovirus status using the catalog of TCR beta chain sequences. A later analysis assigned V and J genes by comparing TCR nucleotide sequences with IMGT/GENE-DB human TR gene sequences. The TCRdist pipeline was used in a later analysis to assign CDR3 sequences and most-parsimonious VDJ recombination scenarios. A later analysis defined each TCR beta chain by its CDR3 amino acid sequence plus V-gene family, and excluded reads lacking a unique V-gene family. To address suspected cross-contamination and a sequencing artifact, a later analysis removed 450 to 700 highly shared, low-generation-probability nucleotide sequences. For each public chain, a later analysis derived a clonal expansion index from normalized ranks of inferred template counts within each repertoire. A later analysis computed generation probabilities with a VDJ recombination model fitted to out-of-frame rearrangements, and checked the results against IGoR. Hypergeometric tests were used in a later analysis to score TCR-TCR, TCR-HLA and TCR-CMV co-occurrence, with a repertoire-size bias correction applied to the TCR pairs. In a later analysis, false discovery rates were estimated by permuting HLA or CMV assignments 20 times. A later analysis grouped co-occurring TCRs with DBSCAN, adding TCRdist sequence similarity when clustering within HLA-allele-positive subsets. Repertoires with fewer than 30,000 or more than 120,000 public chains, plus five repertoires with anomalous nucleotide sharing, were excluded from co-occurrence clustering. Not all clones reach the TCRdb copy of this immuneACCESS table, which keeps in-frame sequences only. Checked studies attribute under half of the gap to unresolved V genes and leave the rest unexplained. V, J and clone size were drawn from that table, and D and trimming were deduced from the DNA. The table held for this sample gives about 160,000 clones. About 2.2% of the sample lies in the top ten.

The cohort comprised hundreds of healthy bone marrow donors. At the time of sampling, every cohort member was nominally healthy, though immune exposures that went unrecorded were likely present. The donor was CMV seronegative and belonged to the group of 350 or so seronegative cohort members. A peripheral blood sample was collected from each donor, and TCR beta sequencing was performed on peripheral blood mononuclear cells. The Qiagen DNeasy Blood Extraction Kit was used to extract genomic DNA from the blood cell samples. This sequence uses TRBV19 and TRBJ2-7; TRBD1 could be the D gene, as 6 bases match. The sample taken for sequencing was PBMCs. The receptor was isolated from a man aged 25-45 years in good health and CMV-seronegative. The nucleotides are TGTGCCAGTAGTTTCCGTAGGACAGTCTCCTACGAGCAGTACTTC. Its product reads: CASSFRRTVSYEQYF.